The clone carrying this T cell receptor beta chain has at least ten counts. The data were obtained in a study of T cell repertoires in cytomegalovirus infection. Study as a whole: Indications came from public TCR beta signatures; they pointed to CMV infection and to a matching HLA type.

The V gene's germline CDR1 is MDHEN and CDR2 SYDVKM. CDR3 length equals 15 residues. The germline V and J ends were trimmed by 6 bases and 1 base, with 14 bases remaining between them. TCRdb redid the calling of the reads with MiXCR, one entry per CDR3 protein. The sample has approximately 500,000 distinct CDR3 sequences, more than 15% seen once; the top ten hold more than 20%. V usage is TRBV28 and J usage is TRBJ2-3; no definite D call. The sample comprised CD8+ T cells from PBMCs. This clonotype was sampled from a human donor in good health (CMV status not recorded). Some clones in this sample may be carry-over from other donors' samples. Here the CDR3 DNA reads TGTGCCAGCAGCCCTCCCCCTCGAGGCACAGATACGCAGTATTTT. Translating gives CASSPPPRGTDTQYF.